Sequencing of this T cell receptor beta chain was carried out in a study of blood T cell repertoires in COVID-19. For the study at large: Some COVID-19 samples were acute and others convalescent; all came from the United States, Italy and Spain.

Generated by immunoSEQ multiplex PCR, the TCRdb table keeps only in-frame clones and is missing some. The top ten clones hold roughly 1.2% of a sample with about 130,000 clones, nearly 90% of them seen once. The CDR3 consists of 14 residues. V was cut by 1 base and J by 2 bases, with 8 bases left in between. The genes are TRBV23-1 and TRBJ2-5; D gene uncertain. TRBV23-1 is an ORF, with its function uncertain. Sequencing was carried out using peripheral blood. The source is a woman older than 75 with acute or convalescent COVID-19. The CDR3 bases are TGCGCCAGCAGTCAATTCACAGATCAAGAGACCCAGTACTTC. It specifies CASSQFTDQETQYF.